The 27 T cell receptor beta chains listed next were all sequenced from one sample in a study of CD8+ T cells in alopecia areata (dated by TCRdb to the late 2010s). The sample's time point label, in plain terms: baseline before oral tofacitinib. Libraries were made using the immunoSEQ multiplex PCR assay. To provide template for TCR sequencing, every sample had RNA extracted and reverse transcribed into cDNA. The clones in this table, taken by TCRdb from immuneACCESS, are in-frame only. Not every clone is retained; where verified, under half of the shortfall comes from an unresolved V gene, and the cause of the rest is unknown. The sample table records approximately 59,000 clones; under 55% of these occur just once. Of the sample, about a sixth falls within the top ten clones. The sample was CD8+ T cells sorted from blood, taken at week 0. The source of these receptors is a human donor with alopecia areata.

V usage is TRBV14 and J usage is TRBJ2-5; 11 nucleotides agree with TRBD2. The length of the CDR3 is 18 residues. From germline, CDR1 is SGHDN and CDR2 FVKESK. Trimming took 4 bases from V and 2 from J; bases not matched to a gene: 12. The CDR3 DNA reads as TGTGCCAGCAGCCCCCTGACTAGCGGGAAAATCGGGCAAGAGACCCAGTACTTC. Its translation: CASSPLTSGKIGQETQYF.

As DNA, the CDR3 is TGTGCCAGCTCTGAGACAGGCGACGACACTGAAGCTTTCTTT. It translates to CASSETGDDTEAFF. The chain carries TRBV4-2 and TRBJ1-1; perhaps TRBD1 as D (6 bases). The V and J ends lost 8 bases and 3 bases respectively, with 16 bases between them. Germline CDR1 is LGHNA and CDR2 is YNFKEQ. The length of the CDR3 is 14 residues.

The chain carries TRBV6-5 and TRBJ2-7; possibly TRBD1 for D (7 bases). The CDR3 consists of 15 residues. V lost 6 bases, J lost 1 base, and 16 bases lay in between. Germline V gene sequence: CDR1 MNHEY, CDR2 SVGAGI. The CDR3 region is CASRAGQHNSYEQYF. The DNA of the CDR3 is TGTGCCAGCAGGGCGGGACAGCATAATTCCTACGAGCAGTACTTC.

This clone was seen a few times. The rearrangement links TRBV13 to TRBJ2-2; D gene uncertain. Trimming stripped 7 bases from V and 0 bases from J, with 9 bases between. Germline assignment: CDR1 PRHDT and CDR2 FYEKMQ (reference sequence). The CDR3 spans 14 residues. Written as DNA, the CDR3 is TGTGCCAGCAAGGTACTATCGAACACCGGGGAGCTGTTTTTT. Translation gives CASKVLSNTGELFF.

The CDR3 here is CASTTGGQPQHF. In DNA form, the CDR3 reads TGTGCCAGCACGACAGGGGGTCAGCCCCAGCATTTT. The gene calls are TRBV27 and TRBJ1-5; 9 bases are a match to TRBD1. The germline V gene encodes CDR1 MNHEY and CDR2 SMNVEV (reference sequence). V lost 7 bases to trimming and J lost 6 bases; unmatched junction nucleotides: 1. The CDR3 sequence is 12 residues long.

This clone was counted between two and nine times. The chain carries TRBV7-6 and TRBJ2-1; the D gene is possibly TRBD2 (6 bases). The CDR3 sequence is 15 residues long. Trimming removed 5 bases at V and 0 bases at J, with 11 bases between. The germline V gene has CDR1 SGHVS and CDR2 FNYEAQ. CDR3: CASSLGGGSYNEQFF. In DNA, the CDR3 is TGTGCCAGCAGCCTGGGAGGAGGCTCCTACAATGAGCAGTTCTTC.

The DNA of the CDR3 is TGCGCCAGTTGGACAGGGGGGTCCTACAATGAGCAGTTCTTC. Its protein is CASWTGGSYNEQFF. The chain links TRBV5-1 to TRBJ2-1, with 10 bases aligning to TRBD1. This CDR3 contains 14 residues. Germline V gives CDR1 SGHRS, CDR2 YFSETQ. Germline trimming cut 8 bases from V and 1 base from J; bases unmatched to any gene: 3.

This clone was counted once. The DNA of the CDR3 is TGTGCCAGCAGGCCGGACAGCAGTTACTACGAGCAGTACTTC. It is translated as CASRPDSSYYEQYF. This sequence joins TRBV25-1 and TRBJ2-7, with TRBD1 as a possible D gene (6 bases). Germline CDR1 reads MGHDK; CDR2 reads SYGVNS. V gave up 6 bases and J gave up 3 bases, with 15 bases separating them. The CDR3 length is 14 residues.

This chain uses TRBV30 with TRBJ1-2; D uncertain. Germline assignment: CDR1 GTSNPN and CDR2 SVGIG (reference sequence). The CDR3 spans 11 residues. Between the trimmed V and J ends, which lost 2 bases and 5 bases, there was a span of 6 bases. CDR3 DNA: TGTGCCTGGAGTAGTTCATATGGCTACACCTTC. Amino acid sequence: CAWSSSYGYTF.

This chain links TRBV11-2 with TRBJ2-5, with D possibly being TRBD2 (5 bases). CDR3 length equals 15 residues. The germline gives CDR1 SGHAT, CDR2 FQNNGV. V was shortened by 5 bases and J by 5 bases, with 18 bases between the two germline ends. CDR3 loop: CASSPASWRGETQYF. The CDR3 nucleotides read TGTGCCAGCAGCCCCGCGAGCTGGCGAGGGGAGACCCAGTACTTC.

This clone was seen more than once but under ten times. The CDR3 loop reads CASSPMTGNYGYTF. The CDR3 bases are TGCGCCAGCAGTCCTATGACAGGGAACTATGGCTACACCTTC. The chain employs TRBV10-2 and TRBJ1-2; 7 bases are a match to TRBD1. CDR1 WSHSY and CDR2 SAAADI come from the germline V gene. With V trimmed by 5 bases and J by 2 bases, 5 bases remained unmatched. The CDR3 sequence is 14 residues long.

This chain uses TRBV7-8 with TRBJ2-3; 8 bases fit TRBD2. Germline CDR1 and CDR2: SGHVS and FQNEAQ. After removal of 5 bases from V and 0 bases from J, the junction contained 7 bases not matched to a gene. The CDR3 has 16 residues. The CDR3 spells CASSPLPSGSTDTQYF. The CDR3 DNA sequence: TGTGCCAGCAGCCCGTTGCCTAGCGGGAGCACAGATACGCAGTATTTT.

The chain combines TRBV30 with TRBJ1-2; no clear D gene. The V gene lost 3 bases and the J gene lost 4 bases, with 12 bases spanning the gap. Germline V gene data show CDR1 as GTSNPN and CDR2 as SVGIG (reference sequence). The CDR3 contains 13 residues. CDR3 loop: CAWRVQSSYGYTF. As DNA, the CDR3 is TGTGCCTGGAGAGTACAGTCCTCCTATGGCTACACCTTC.

The V and J genes are TRBV29-1 and TRBJ2-7; D perhaps matches TRBD1 (5 bases). The V gene's germline CDR1 is SQVTM and CDR2 ANQGSEA. The V and J ends lost 2 bases and 2 bases respectively, with 10 bases between them. The CDR3 covers 13 residues. CDR3 bases: TGCAGCGTTGAACGGCAGGGAACCTACGAGCAGTACTTC. It codes for CSVERQGTYEQYF.

The chain has TRBV7-8 and TRBJ2-2; the D is unclear. The CDR3 consists of 11 residues. Germline V gene sequence: CDR1 SGHVS, CDR2 FQNEAQ. The V and J ends lost 0 bases and 7 bases respectively, with 0 bases between them. The CDR3 region has the DNA TGTGCCAGCAGCTTAGCCGGGGAGCTGTTTTTT. It specifies CASSLAGELFF.

This chain uses TRBV7-8 with TRBJ1-5, with 8 bases aligning to TRBD1. This CDR3 is 14 amino acids long. Germline CDR1 reads SGHVS; CDR2 reads FQNEAQ. The V and J ends lost 5 bases and 8 bases, in that order; junction bases with no gene match: 8. CDR3 residues: CASSTGQGYEPQHF. CDR3 bases: TGTGCCAGCAGCACAGGACAGGGATATGAGCCCCAGCATTTT.

This clone was seen a few times. This chain connects TRBV12-5 to TRBJ2-1, with unresolved D. V was cut by 7 bases and J by 4 bases, with 14 bases left in between. CDR1 and CDR2 (germline): LGHNT, FRNRAP. The CDR3 covers 14 residues. The CDR3 DNA is TGTGCTAGTGCCCACCCTACATCTTACAATGAGCAGTTCTTC. It translates to CASAHPTSYNEQFF.

The chain has TRBV14 and TRBJ1-2, with D unclear. V was cut by 10 bases and J by 5 bases, with 5 bases left in between. This CDR3 is built from 9 residues. Germline V gives CDR1 SGHDN, CDR2 FVKESK. The CDR3 bases are TGTGCCAACAAGTATGGCTACACCTTC. Protein: CANKYGYTF.

J is TRBJ2-7 and V is TRBV28; TRBD1 agrees at 7 bases. With V trimmed by 5 bases and J by 4 bases, 8 bases remained unmatched. The CDR3 runs to 14 residues. Germline V gives CDR1 MDHEN, CDR2 SYDVKM. The CDR3 region is CASSADRVWYEQYF. In DNA, the CDR3 is TGTGCCAGCAGTGCAGACAGGGTCTGGTACGAGCAGTACTTC. Full variable domain (rest looked up from reference TRBV28 and TRBJ2-7): DVKVTQSSRYLVKRTGEKVFLECVQDMDHENMFWYRQDPGLGLRLIYFSYDVKMKEKGDIPEGYSVSREKKERFSLILESASTNQTSMYLCASSADRVWYEQYFGPGTRLTVT.

V gene TRBV2 combines with J gene TRBJ2-1, with D maybe TRBD2 (6 bases). Germline CDR1 and CDR2: SNHLY and FYNNEI. The CDR3 runs to 13 residues. Trimming removed 5 bases from V and 6 bases from J, with 11 bases in between. CDR3 sequence reads: CASSSWRANEQFF. The CDR3 region has the DNA TGTGCCAGCAGTTCGTGGAGGGCCAATGAGCAGTTCTTC.

A few counts support this clone. The chain joins TRBV11-2 to TRBJ2-1; 7 positions agree with TRBD1. The germline V gene has CDR1 SGHAT and CDR2 FQNNGV. CDR3 size: 13 residues. Trimming removed 5 bases from V and 7 bases from J; junction bases left unmatched: 5. CDR3 nucleotide sequence: TGTGCCAGCAGCGACGACAGGGCTAATGAGCAGTTCTTC. Translating gives CASSDDRANEQFF.

Concerning this clone itself: The sample contains more than one DNA sequence encoding this CDR3. The chain joins TRBV27 to TRBJ2-7; TRBD2 is a possible D gene (5 bases). Trimming left V 3 bases short and J 0 bases short, with 9 bases between. The CDR3 covers 14 residues. Per germline, CDR1 MNHEY and CDR2 SMNVEV (reference sequence). The CDR3 sequence: CASSFSGSSYEQYF. CDR3 coding DNA: TGTGCCAGCAGTTTCTCTGGGAGCTCCTACGAGCAGTACTTC.

This clone occurred a few times. The chain uses TRBV27 and TRBJ2-5, with 8 bases fitting TRBD1. Germline assignment: CDR1 MNHEY and CDR2 SMNVEV (reference sequence). The CDR3 sequence is 14 residues long. The J segment lost 6 bases and the V segment lost 4 bases, leaving 7 bases of the junction unmatched. This CDR3 reads CASSSVGRGQTQYF. The CDR3 DNA reads TGTGCCAGCAGTTCCGTAGGCAGGGGGCAGACCCAGTACTTC.

J is TRBJ1-2 and V is TRBV2; 10 bases are a match to TRBD1. V lost 6 bases to trimming and J lost 6 bases; unmatched junction nucleotides: 4. CDR1 and CDR2 (germline): SNHLY, FYNNEI. CDR3 length: 13 amino acids. The CDR3 protein is CASRSGTGDGYTF. In DNA, the CDR3 is TGTGCCAGCAGGTCCGGGACAGGGGATGGCTACACCTTC. The entire variable domain, with the rest obtained from reference TRBV2 and TRBJ1-2, is as follows: EPEVTQTPSHQVTQMGQEVILRCVPISNHLYFYWYRQILGQKVEFLVSFYNNEISEKSEIFDDQFSVERPDGSNFTLKIRSTKLEDSAMYFCASRSGTGDGYTFGSGTRLTVV.

This clone was recorded once. The rearrangement joins TRBV6-5 to TRBJ2-5; D unresolved. The CDR3 contains 13 residues. V was clipped by 2 bases and J by 9 bases, with 13 bases between them. Germline V lookup: CDR1 MNHEY, CDR2 SVGAGI. The CDR3 loop reads CASSYESSLAQYF. The CDR3 DNA is TGTGCCAGCAGTTACGAGAGTAGTTTAGCCCAGTACTTC.

The chain employs TRBV29-1 and TRBJ2-7; possible D gene TRBD2, 6 bases. This CDR3 comprises 14 residues. Germline-derived CDR1 and CDR2 are SQVTM and ANQGSEA. V was shortened by 7 bases and J by 6 bases, with 22 bases between the two germline ends. The CDR3: CSAHGAQEGPEQYF. CDR3 in DNA: TGCAGCGCCCACGGGGCCCAGGAGGGCCCCGAGCAGTACTTC.

This chain connects TRBV19 to TRBJ1-1; D remains unclear. Germline V gene lookup returns CDR1 LNHDA and CDR2 SQIVND (reference sequence). V was pared by 3 bases and J by 2 bases, with 13 bases between. The CDR3 runs to 15 residues. The CDR3: CASSMLAASNTEAFF. The CDR3 DNA is TGTGCCAGTAGTATGCTGGCAGCTTCAAACACTGAAGCTTTCTTT.